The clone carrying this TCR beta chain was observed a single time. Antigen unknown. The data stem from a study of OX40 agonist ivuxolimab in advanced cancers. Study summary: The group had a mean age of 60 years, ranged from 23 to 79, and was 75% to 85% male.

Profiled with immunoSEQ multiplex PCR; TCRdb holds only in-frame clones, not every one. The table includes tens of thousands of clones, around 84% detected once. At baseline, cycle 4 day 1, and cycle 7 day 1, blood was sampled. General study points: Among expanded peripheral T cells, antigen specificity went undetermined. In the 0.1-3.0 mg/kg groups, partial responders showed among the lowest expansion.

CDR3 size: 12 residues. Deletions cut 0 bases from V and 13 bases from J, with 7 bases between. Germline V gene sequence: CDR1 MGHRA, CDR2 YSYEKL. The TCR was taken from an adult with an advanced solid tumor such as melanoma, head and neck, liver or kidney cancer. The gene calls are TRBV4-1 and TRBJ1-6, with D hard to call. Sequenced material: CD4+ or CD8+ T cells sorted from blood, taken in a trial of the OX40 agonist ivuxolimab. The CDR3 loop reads CASSQDWAPLHF. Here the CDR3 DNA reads TGCGCCAGCAGCCAAGATTGGGCTCCCCTCCACTTT.